This TCR beta chain was recovered during a study of blood T cell repertoires in COVID-19. About the study: Sources were T cells, B-cell-depleted T cells, or PBMCs; the material itself was cDNA or gDNA.

Authors' analysis steps: Reference gene primer amplification yielded estimated nucleated cell counts. The repertoire was sequenced with immunoSEQ multiplex PCR; TCRdb's copy has only in-frame clones and lacks some. The V and J calls and clone size were taken over from that table, and D and trimming were inferred from the DNA. The data show around 46,000 clones, 85% to 90% seen once. The source material was peripheral blood. This TCR derives from a man aged 35 to 55 with active COVID-19.

The CDR3 coding sequence is TGTGCCAGCAGCGACTTAGCTAGCACAGATACGCAGTATTTT. Its protein is CASSDLASTDTQYF. The V call is TRBV3-1 (or the pseudogene TRBV3-2), the J call TRBJ2-3, with D hard to call. The CDR3 has 14 amino acids. V lost 5 bases to trimming and J lost 0 bases, with 9 bases between them. Germline V gene lookup returns CDR1 LGHDT and CDR2 YNNKEL (reference sequence).